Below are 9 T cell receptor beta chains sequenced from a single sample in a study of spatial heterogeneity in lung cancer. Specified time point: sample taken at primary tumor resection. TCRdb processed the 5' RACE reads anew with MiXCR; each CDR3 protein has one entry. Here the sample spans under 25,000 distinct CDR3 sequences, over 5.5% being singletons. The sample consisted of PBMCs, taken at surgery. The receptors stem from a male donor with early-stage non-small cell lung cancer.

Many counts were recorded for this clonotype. DNA for the CDR3: TGTGCCAGCAGCCACGGGGCCGTGGGGGAGCTGTTTTTT. Its translation is CASSHGAVGELFF. The chain is built from TRBV11-2 and TRBJ2-2; D is possibly TRBD1 or TRBD2 (5 bases each). V lost 5 bases and J lost 8, with 12 bases in between. Germline CDR1 and CDR2: SGHAT and FQNNGV. This CDR3 contains 13 residues.

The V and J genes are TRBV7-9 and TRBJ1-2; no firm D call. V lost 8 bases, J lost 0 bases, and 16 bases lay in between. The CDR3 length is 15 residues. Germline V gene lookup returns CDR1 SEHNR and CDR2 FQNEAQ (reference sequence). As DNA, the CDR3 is TGTGCCAGCCTCTCCCCTCAGTCAGCTAACTATGGCTACACCTTC. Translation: CASLSPQSANYGYTF.

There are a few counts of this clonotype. CDR3 amino acids: CAISGAGTYGAFF. In DNA form, the CDR3 reads TGTGCCATCAGTGGGGCGGGCACCTACGGGGCTTTCTTT. The V call is TRBV10-3, the J call TRBJ1-1, with no clear D. The V end lost 4 bases, the J end lost 11 bases, and 17 bases lay between the germline ends. The CDR3 is made up of 13 amino acids. Germline V gene sequence: CDR1 ENHRY, CDR2 SYGVKD.

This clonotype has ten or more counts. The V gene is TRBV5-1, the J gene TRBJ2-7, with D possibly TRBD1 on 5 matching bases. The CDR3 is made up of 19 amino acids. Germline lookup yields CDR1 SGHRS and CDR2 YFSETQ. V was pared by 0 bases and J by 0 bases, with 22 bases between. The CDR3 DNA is TGCGCCAGCAGCTTGGCCTGGTCACAGGCAGACAGATTCTCCTACGAGCAGTACTTC. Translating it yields CASSLAWSQADRFSYEQYF.

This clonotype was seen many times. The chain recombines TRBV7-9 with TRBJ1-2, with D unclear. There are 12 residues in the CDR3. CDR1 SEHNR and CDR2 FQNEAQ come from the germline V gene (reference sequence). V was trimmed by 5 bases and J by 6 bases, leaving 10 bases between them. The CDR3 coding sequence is TGTGCCAGCAGCCCCCGTTACGATGGCTACACCTTC. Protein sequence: CASSPRYDGYTF.

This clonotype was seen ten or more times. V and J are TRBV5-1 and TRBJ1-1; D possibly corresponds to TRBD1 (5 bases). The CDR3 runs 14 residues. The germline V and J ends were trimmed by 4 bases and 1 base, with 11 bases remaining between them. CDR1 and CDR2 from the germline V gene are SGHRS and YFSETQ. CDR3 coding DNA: TGCGCCAGCAGCCCGGGACTCCCGAACACTGAAGCTTTCTTT. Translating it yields CASSPGLPNTEAFF.

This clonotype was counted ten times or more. The CDR3: CASSLEQGEAFF. In nucleotides, the CDR3 is TGTGCCAGCAGCTTAGAACAGGGCGAAGCTTTCTTT. V and J are TRBV7-8 and TRBJ1-1, with a weak D call TRBD1 (6 bases). CDR1 and CDR2 from the germline V gene are SGHVS and FQNEAQ. CDR3 length: 12 residues. Trimming pared 1 base from V and 8 bases from J, leaving 8 bases between.

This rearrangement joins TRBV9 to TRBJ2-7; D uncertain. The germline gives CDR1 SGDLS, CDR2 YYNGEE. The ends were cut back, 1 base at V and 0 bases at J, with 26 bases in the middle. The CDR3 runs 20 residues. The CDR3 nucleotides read TGTGCCAGCAGCGTACCCCTCCCCCGGATGACCCCTGGTTGCTCCTACGAGCAGTACTTC. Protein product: CASSVPLPRMTPGCSYEQYF.

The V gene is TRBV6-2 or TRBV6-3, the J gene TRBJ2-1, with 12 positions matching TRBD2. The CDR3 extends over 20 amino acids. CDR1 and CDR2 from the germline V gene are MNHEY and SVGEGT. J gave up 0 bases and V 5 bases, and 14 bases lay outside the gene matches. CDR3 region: CASSQKPGLAGISSYNEQFF. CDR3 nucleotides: TGTGCCAGCAGTCAGAAACCGGGACTAGCGGGCATCAGCTCCTACAATGAGCAGTTCTTC.